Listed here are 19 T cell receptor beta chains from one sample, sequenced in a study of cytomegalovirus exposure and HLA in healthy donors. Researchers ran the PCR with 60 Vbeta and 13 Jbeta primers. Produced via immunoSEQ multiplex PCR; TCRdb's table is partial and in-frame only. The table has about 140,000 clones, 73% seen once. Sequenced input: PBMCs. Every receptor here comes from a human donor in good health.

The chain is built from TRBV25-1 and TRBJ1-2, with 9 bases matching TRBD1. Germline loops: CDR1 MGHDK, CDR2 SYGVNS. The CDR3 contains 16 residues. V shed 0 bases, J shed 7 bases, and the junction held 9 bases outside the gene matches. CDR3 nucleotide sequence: TGTGCCAGCAGTGAATACGAACAGGGGGCTTTAGGTGGCTACACCTTC. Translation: CASSEYEQGALGGYTF.

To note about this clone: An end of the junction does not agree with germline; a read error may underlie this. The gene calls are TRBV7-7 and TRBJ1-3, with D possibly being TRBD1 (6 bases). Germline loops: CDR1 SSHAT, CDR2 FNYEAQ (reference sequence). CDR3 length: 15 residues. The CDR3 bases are TGTGCTAGCAGCTTAGAGACAGGACCTGGAAACACCATATATTTT. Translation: CASSLETGPGNTIYF.

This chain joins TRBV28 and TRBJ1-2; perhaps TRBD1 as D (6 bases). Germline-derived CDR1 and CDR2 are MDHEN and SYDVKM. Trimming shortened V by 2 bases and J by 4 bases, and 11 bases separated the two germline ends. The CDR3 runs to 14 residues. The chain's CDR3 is CASSLRQDSYGYTF. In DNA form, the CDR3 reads TGTGCCAGCAGTTTAAGACAGGATAGCTATGGCTACACCTTC.

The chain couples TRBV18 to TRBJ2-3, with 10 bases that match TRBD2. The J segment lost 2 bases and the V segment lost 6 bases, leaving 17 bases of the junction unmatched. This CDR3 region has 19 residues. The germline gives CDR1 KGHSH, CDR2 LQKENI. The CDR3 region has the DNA TGTGCCAGCTCGAACCGGAGGCCTAGCGGGGGTCATGTCACAGATACGCAGTATTTT. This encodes CASSNRRPSGGHVTDTQYF.

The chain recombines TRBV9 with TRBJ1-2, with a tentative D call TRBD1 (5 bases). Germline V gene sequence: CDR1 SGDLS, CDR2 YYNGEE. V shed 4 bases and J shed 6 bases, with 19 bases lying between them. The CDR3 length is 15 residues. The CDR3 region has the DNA TGTGCCAGCAGCTTAACCCTTAGGCAGGGCGATGGCTACACCTTC. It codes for CASSLTLRQGDGYTF. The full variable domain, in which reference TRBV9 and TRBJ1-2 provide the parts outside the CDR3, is DSGVTQTPKHLITATGQRVTLRCSPRSGDLSVYWYQQSLDQGLQFLIQYYNGEERAKGNILERFSAQQFPDLHSELNLSSLELGDSALYFCASSLTLRQGDGYTFGSGTRLTVV.

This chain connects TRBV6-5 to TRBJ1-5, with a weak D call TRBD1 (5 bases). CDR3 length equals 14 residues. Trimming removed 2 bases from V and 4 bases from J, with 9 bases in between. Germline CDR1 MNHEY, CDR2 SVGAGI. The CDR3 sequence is CASSYKGINQPQHF. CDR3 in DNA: TGTGCCAGCAGTTACAAGGGGATAAATCAGCCCCAGCATTTT.

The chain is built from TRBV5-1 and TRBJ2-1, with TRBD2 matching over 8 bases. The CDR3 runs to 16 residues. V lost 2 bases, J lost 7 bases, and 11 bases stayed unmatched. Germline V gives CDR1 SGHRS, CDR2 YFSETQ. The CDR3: CASSFRGSSGINEQFF. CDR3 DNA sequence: TGCGCCAGCAGCTTCCGGGGTAGTAGCGGGATAAATGAGCAGTTCTTC. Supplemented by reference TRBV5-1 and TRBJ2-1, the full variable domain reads KAGVTQTPRYLIKTRGQQVTLSCSPISGHRSVSWYQQTPGQGLQFLFEYFSETQRNKGNFPGRFSGRQFSNSRSEMNVSTLELGDSALYLCASSFRGSSGINEQFFGPGTRLTVL.

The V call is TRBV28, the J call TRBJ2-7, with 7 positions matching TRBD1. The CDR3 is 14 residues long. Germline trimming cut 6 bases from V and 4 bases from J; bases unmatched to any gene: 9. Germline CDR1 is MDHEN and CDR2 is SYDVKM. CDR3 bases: TGTGCCAGCAGCCTACAGGGGTTTAGGTACGAGCAGTACTTC. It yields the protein CASSLQGFRYEQYF.

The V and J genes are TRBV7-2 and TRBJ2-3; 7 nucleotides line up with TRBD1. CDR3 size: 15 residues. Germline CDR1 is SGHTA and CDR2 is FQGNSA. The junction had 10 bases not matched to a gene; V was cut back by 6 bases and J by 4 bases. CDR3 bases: TGTGCCAGCAGTCGAATACAGGGGAACGCAGATACGCAGTATTTT. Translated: CASSRIQGNADTQYF.

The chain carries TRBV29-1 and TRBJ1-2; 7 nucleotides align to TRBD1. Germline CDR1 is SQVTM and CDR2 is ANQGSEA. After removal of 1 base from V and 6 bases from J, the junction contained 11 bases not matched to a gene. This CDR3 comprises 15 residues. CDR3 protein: CSVEAVQGVLNGYTF. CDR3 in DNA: TGCAGCGTTGAAGCGGTTCAGGGGGTCCTCAATGGCTACACCTTC.

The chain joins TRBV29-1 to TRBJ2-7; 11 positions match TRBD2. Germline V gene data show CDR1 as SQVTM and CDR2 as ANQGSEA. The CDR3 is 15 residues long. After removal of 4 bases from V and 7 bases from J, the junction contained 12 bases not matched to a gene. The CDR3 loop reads CSVGIGTSGWGEQYF. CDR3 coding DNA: TGCAGCGTTGGTATCGGGACTAGCGGCTGGGGGGAGCAGTACTTC.

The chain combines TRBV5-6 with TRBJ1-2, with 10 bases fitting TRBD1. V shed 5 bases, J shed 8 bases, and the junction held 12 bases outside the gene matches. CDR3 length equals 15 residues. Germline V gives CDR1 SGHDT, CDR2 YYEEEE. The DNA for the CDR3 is TGTGCCAGCAGGCACGGGACAGGGGTATCTTGCGGCTACACCTTC. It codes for CASRHGTGVSCGYTF.

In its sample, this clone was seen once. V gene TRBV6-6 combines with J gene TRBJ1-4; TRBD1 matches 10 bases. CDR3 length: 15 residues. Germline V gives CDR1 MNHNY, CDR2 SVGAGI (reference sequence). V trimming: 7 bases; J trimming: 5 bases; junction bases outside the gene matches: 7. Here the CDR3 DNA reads TGTGCCAGCAAGCTACCGGGACAGGGGAATGAAAAACTGTTTTTT. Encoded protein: CASKLPGQGNEKLFF.

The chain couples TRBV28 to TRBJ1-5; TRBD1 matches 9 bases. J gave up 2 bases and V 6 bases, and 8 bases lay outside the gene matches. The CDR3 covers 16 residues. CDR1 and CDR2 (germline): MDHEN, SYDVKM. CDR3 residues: CASRHTGTGRNQPQHF. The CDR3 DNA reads TGTGCCAGCAGGCACACCGGGACAGGGCGCAATCAGCCCCAGCATTTT.

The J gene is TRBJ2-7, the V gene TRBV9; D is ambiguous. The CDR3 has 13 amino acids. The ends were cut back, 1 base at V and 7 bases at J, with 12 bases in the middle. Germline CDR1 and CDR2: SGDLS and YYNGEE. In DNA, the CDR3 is TGTGCCAGCAGCGTATGGAAGGCGAGGGAGCAGTACTTC. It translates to CASSVWKAREQYF.

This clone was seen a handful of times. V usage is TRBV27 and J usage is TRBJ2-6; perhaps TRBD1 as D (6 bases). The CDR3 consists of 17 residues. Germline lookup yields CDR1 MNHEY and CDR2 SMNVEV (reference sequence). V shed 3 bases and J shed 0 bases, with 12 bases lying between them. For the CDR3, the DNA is TGTGCCAGCAGTTTTTCGACAGGCCTCTCTGGGGCCAACGTCCTGACTTTC. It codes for CASSFSTGLSGANVLTF.

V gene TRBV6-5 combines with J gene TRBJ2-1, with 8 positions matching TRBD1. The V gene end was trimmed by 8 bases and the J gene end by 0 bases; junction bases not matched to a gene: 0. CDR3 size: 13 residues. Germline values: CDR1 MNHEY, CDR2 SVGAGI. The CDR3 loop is CASGTGSYNEQFF. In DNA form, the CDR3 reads TGTGCCAGCGGGACAGGCTCCTACAATGAGCAGTTCTTC.

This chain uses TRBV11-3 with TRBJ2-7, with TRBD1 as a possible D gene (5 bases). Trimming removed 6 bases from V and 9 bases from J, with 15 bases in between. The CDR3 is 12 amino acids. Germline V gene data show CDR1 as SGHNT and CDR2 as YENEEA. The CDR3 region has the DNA TGTGCCAGCAGTCCTTTTCGAGACAGGCAGTACTTC. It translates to CASSPFRDRQYF.

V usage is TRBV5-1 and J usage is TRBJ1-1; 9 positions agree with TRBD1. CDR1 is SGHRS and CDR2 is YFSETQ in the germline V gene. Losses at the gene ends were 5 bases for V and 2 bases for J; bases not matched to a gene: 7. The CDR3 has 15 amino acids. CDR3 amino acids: CASSIQGAGNTEAFF. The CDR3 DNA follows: TGCGCCAGCAGTATACAGGGGGCGGGAAACACTGAAGCTTTCTTT.